This entry concerns a single T cell receptor beta chain. Its antigen is not identified. The data were produced by immunoSEQ multiplex PCR, yet TCRdb's version contains in-frame clones alone and is incomplete. The sample holds about 120,000 clones, 88% seen once. This entry comes from a study of cytomegalovirus exposure and HLA in healthy donors. At the level of the study: The same platform was used for the 120 or so validation repertoires as for the 600 to 700 first-cohort repertoires, as reported in a later analysis. The study, taken as a whole, reports: Some public TCRs appeared in many individuals, while most sequences were rare. Three chains linked to CMV were shown in vitro to be specific for CMV antigens.

V was shortened by 1 base and J by 6 bases, with 17 bases between the two germline ends. Germline V gene sequence: CDR1 SGHRS, CDR2 YFSETQ. This CDR3 is built from 16 residues. Sequencing input: PBMCs. The receptor was isolated from a young woman in good health and CMV-seropositive. The chain couples TRBV5-1 to TRBJ2-1; D possibly corresponds to TRBD2 (5 bases). The CDR3 nucleotides read TGCGCCAGCAGCTTGAGAAATCCGTCTACTAGCAATGAGCAGTTCTTC. Translation: CASSLRNPSTSNEQFF.